This TCR beta chain was found in a study of early T cells in non-severe SARS-CoV-2 infection. In its sample, this clonotype was seen a few times. This CDR3 contains 16 residues. Germline V gene sequence: CDR1 SEHNR, CDR2 FQNEAQ (reference sequence). V was clipped by 5 bases and J by 0 bases, with 11 bases between them. Individual cDNA molecules received unique molecular identifiers. A single record per CDR3 protein comes from TCRdb applying MiXCR to the 5' RACE reads. The table has some 80,000 distinct CDR3 sequences, around an eighth seen once. The source of this sequence is an adult who was a healthcare worker with PCR-confirmed SARS-CoV-2 infection or an uninfected control (not recorded which). The chain uses TRBV7-9 and TRBJ2-6, with D unclear. The sequenced sample was whole blood. CDR3 coding DNA: TGTGCCAGCAGCCCCCGGCAGAGCTCTGGGGCCAACGTCCTGACTTTC. Amino acids: CASSPRQSSGANVLTF. The whole variable domain, remainder taken from reference TRBV7-9 and TRBJ2-6, is DTGVSQNPRHKITKRGQNVTFRCDPISEHNRLYWYRQTLGQGPEFLTYFQNEAQLEKSRLLSDRFSAERPKGSFSTLEIQRTEQGDSAMYLCASSPRQSSGANVLTFGAGSRLTVL.